This TCR beta chain is from a study of identical twins' blood T cells (dated by TCRdb to 2012 to 2014). About the study as a whole: Around 50 million Illumina reads were obtained across around twelve libraries, comprising six alpha-chain and six beta-chain libraries. The study compared TCR alpha and beta chain repertoires of three pairs of monozygous twins using next-generation sequencing to assess genetic influence on repertoire formation. Overall study results and their limits: The number of shared CDR3 clonotypes between two donors was mainly determined by the product of their cloneset sizes, and twins did not clearly deviate from this trend. The study stated that the proposed role of the TCRalpha J segment in MHC recognition during thymic selection needs to be validated by independent studies. Because the twins were raised together, environmental influences could not be ruled out as an explanation for the similarity between twins. V gene usage, even among non-selected out-of-frame TCRbeta clonotypes, was reported to be markedly more similar within twin pairs than between unrelated donors. Among the most abundant TCRbeta clonotypes, more CDR3 sequences were shared by each donor with her twin than with unrelated donors.

V lost 7 bases and J lost 6 bases; the stretch between them is 15 bases long. From cysteine to phenylalanine, the CDR3 is 14 amino acids long. CDR3 DNA is the only sequence kept; it has 42 bases, read in frame from the first base. CDR1 and CDR2, per the germline V gene, are SGHVS and FQNEAQ. The library was obtained by 5' RACE. The instrument was an Illumina Genome Analyzer IIx. RNA-based TCR cDNA libraries were prepared by a previously described protocol with several modifications. To prevent cross-contamination, barcodes specific to each sample were added to both ends of every TCR cDNA library during cDNA synthesis and amplification. The original methods were these. Between about 95,000 and nearly 500,000 clonotypes were identified per individual, with about 2.2 to 3.6 million CDR3-containing reads per library. After reads with improper barcode index combinations were thrown out, a cloneset for each library was built using the MiTCR software. During the assembly of CDR3 clonotypes by MiTCR, low-quality reads were filtered or rescued and PCR and sequencing errors were corrected. Artificial out-of-frame clonotypes were removed by being mapped to in-frame sequences, with one indel in the CDR3 allowed. Similarity of V and J gene usage between donors was measured as Jensen-Shannon divergence divided by mean entropy. The public reads were reanalyzed by TCRdb: fastp trimming at Q25, MiXCR alignment, in-frame beta chains only. Each entry is one CDR3 protein sequence, shown with its most common DNA and genes. In this record, the V and J calls reflect TCRdb's handling and not the investigators' own analysis. The sample table shows hundreds of thousands of distinct CDR3 sequences, and about 28% are seen once. In total, the top ten clones hold roughly 5.5% of the sample.

Six healthy women forming three monozygous twin pairs were used as donors. Each of the three twin pairs had been raised together, and the twins in each pair were thought likely to have encountered the same infectious agents and vaccines. TCR cDNA libraries were prepared from RNA that was isolated from peripheral blood mononuclear cells. This clonotype was counted a few times. Its antigen is not yet known. No much larger clonotype is one base removed from it; base qualities were not supplied. The sequence was obtained from a woman aged 18-55 years in good health. Sequenced sample: PBMCs. The V gene is TRBV7-8 and the J gene is TRBJ2-2, with no reliable assignment of the D segment. The nucleotide sequence reads as follows: TGTGCCAGCACTAGAAAAGTTGGGGCCGGGGAGCTGTTTTTT. Its protein reads: CASTRKVGAGELFF.